These 23 T cell receptor beta chains share one sample of origin, sequenced in a study of shared clonotypes between healthy human individuals. Using immunoSEQ multiplex PCR, the repertoire was profiled, and TCRdb retains in-frame clones only, with some absent. This sample has 2,100,000 or so clones, with about 94% found just once. The specimen sequenced was naive CD4+ T cells sorted from blood. The subset was: CD45RA+ positively selected. The origin of the receptors is a man younger than 35 in good health.

This chain uses TRBV11-2 with TRBJ1-2; D perhaps matches TRBD1 (6 bases). The CDR3 totals 14 residues. Germline-derived CDR1 and CDR2 are SGHAT and FQNNGV. V was cut by 5 bases and J by 6 bases, with 16 bases left in between. Here the CDR3 reads CASSPSTGIHGYTF. CDR3 sequence (DNA): TGTGCCAGCAGCCCTAGTACAGGGATCCATGGCTACACCTTC.

V is TRBV7-2 and J is TRBJ2-3, with 10 bases fitting TRBD2. V shed 5 bases, J shed 5 bases, and the junction held 4 bases outside the gene matches. This CDR3 region has 14 residues. Germline assignment: CDR1 SGHTA and CDR2 FQGNSA. The DNA for the CDR3 is TGTGCCAGCAGCCCCCTAGCGGGAGTAGATACGCAGTATTTT. As protein: CASSPLAGVDTQYF.

CDR3 bases: TGCGCCAGCAGCCCAATCGAACCCGGGACTAGCAATCAGCCCCAGCATTTT. It specifies CASSPIEPGTSNQPQHF. The rearrangement links TRBV23-1 to TRBJ1-5; weak D call: TRBD1 (5 bases). TRBV23-1 is sorted into the ORF group, with uncertain function. The CDR3 contains 17 residues. Trimming left V 6 bases short and J 0 bases short, with 18 bases between.

This sequence joins TRBV30 and TRBJ1-6; D not certain. Between the trimmed V and J ends, which lost 4 bases and 5 bases, there was a span of 12 bases. The CDR3 runs 14 residues. The V gene's germline CDR1 is GTSNPN and CDR2 SVGIG (reference sequence). This CDR3 is CAWKMELHNSPLHF. CDR3 DNA: TGTGCCTGGAAAATGGAACTTCATAATTCACCCCTCCACTTT.

This clone showed up just once. At the DNA level, this CDR3 is encoded by other sequences in the same sample as well. The V call is TRBV19, the J call TRBJ1-2, with 8 bases matching TRBD1. This CDR3 is built from 13 residues. V was clipped by 6 bases and J by 5 bases; unmatched bases: 5. The germline V gene encodes CDR1 LNHDA and CDR2 SQIVND (reference sequence). This CDR3 reads CASSPGQGYGYTF. Here the CDR3 DNA reads TGTGCCAGTAGCCCCGGACAGGGTTATGGCTACACCTTC.

The chain carries TRBV23-1 and TRBJ1-2, with D maybe TRBD1 (6 bases). TRBV23-1 is labeled an ORF, and its function is uncertain. The V end was cut by 6 bases, the J end by 1 base, with 18 bases between. This CDR3 is built from 16 residues. The CDR3 here is CASRLRTGALNYGYTF. CDR3 coding DNA: TGCGCCAGCAGACTAAGGACGGGGGCCCTTAACTATGGCTACACCTTC.

The J gene is TRBJ1-3, the V gene TRBV4-1; D is undetermined. Trimming left V 0 bases short and J 13 bases short, with 13 bases between. The CDR3 has 13 amino acids. The germline CDR1 and CDR2 sequences are MGHRA and YSYEKL. The CDR3 nucleotides read TGCGCCAGCAGCCAAGATCCCTGGCTGGGAATATATTTT. This encodes CASSQDPWLGIYF.

V and J are TRBV14 and TRBJ1-6; D perhaps matches TRBD1 (6 bases). V was trimmed by 4 bases and J by 12 bases, leaving 22 bases between them. Germline CDR1 and CDR2: SGHDN and FVKESK. The CDR3 extends over 16 amino acids. This chain's CDR3 is CASSPSAGGGLGPLHF. CDR3 in DNA: TGTGCCAGCAGCCCTTCGGCGGGGGGCGGCCTTGGACCCCTCCACTTT.

Turning to this clone: Within the sample, other DNA sequences also encode this same CDR3. This chain connects TRBV6-5 to TRBJ2-3; D gene uncertain. This CDR3 region has 12 residues. Per germline, CDR1 MNHEY and CDR2 SVGAGI. V lost 6 bases and J 2 bases, leaving 6 bases between the germline ends. The CDR3 is CASSSTTDTQYF. The CDR3 DNA sequence: TGTGCCAGCAGCTCAACCACAGATACGCAGTATTTT.

The rearrangement links TRBV5-4 to TRBJ2-1; 12 bases align to TRBD1. Germline V gene sequence: CDR1 SGHNT, CDR2 YYREEE (reference sequence). CDR3 length equals 18 residues. The J segment lost 5 bases and the V segment lost 0 bases, leaving 9 bases of the junction unmatched. In DNA form, the CDR3 reads TGTGCCAGCAGCTTGGTGGGACAGGGGGCTAATTTCGACAATGAGCAGTTCTTC. As protein: CASSLVGQGANFDNEQFF.

V usage is TRBV2 and J usage is TRBJ1-3; TRBD1 matches 7 bases. V was pared by 6 bases and J by 0 bases, with 5 bases of the junction left unmatched. CDR1 and CDR2 (germline): SNHLY, FYNNEI. This CDR3 region has 15 residues. CDR3 sequence (DNA): TGTGCCAGCAGCGGGACAGAGCGCTCTGGAAACACCATATATTTT. Its translation: CASSGTERSGNTIYF.

The rearrangement links TRBV27 to TRBJ1-1; 7 nucleotides match TRBD1. Germline lookup yields CDR1 MNHEY and CDR2 SMNVEV (reference sequence). The CDR3 covers 13 residues. Trimming removed 0 bases from V and 10 bases from J; junction bases left unmatched: 5. This CDR3 reads CASSLSGWTGAFF. Here the CDR3 DNA reads TGTGCCAGCAGTTTATCCGGATGGACAGGAGCTTTCTTT.

V and J are TRBV30 and TRBJ2-7, with TRBD2 matching over 10 bases. The germline V gene encodes CDR1 GTSNPN and CDR2 SVGIG (reference sequence). Trimming removed 2 bases from V and 7 bases from J; junction bases left unmatched: 8. The CDR3 has 14 residues. CDR3 loop: CAWSTASGGMEQYF. Written as DNA, the CDR3 is TGTGCCTGGAGTACCGCTAGCGGGGGAATGGAGCAGTACTTC.

About this clone: In the same sample, other DNA sequences code for this CDR3. The V gene is TRBV15, the J gene TRBJ2-7; D call uncertain. Germline loops: CDR1 LNHNV, CDR2 YYDKDF (reference sequence). The ends were cut back, 3 bases at V and 0 bases at J, with 9 bases in the middle. The CDR3 runs 14 residues. This CDR3 is CATSRGGSSYEQYF. CDR3 in DNA: TGTGCCACCAGCAGGGGCGGCAGCTCCTACGAGCAGTACTTC.

Details on this clone: Other DNA sequences of this sample code for an identical CDR3. The chain combines TRBV5-6 with TRBJ2-7; 8 nucleotides match TRBD1. The junction had 0 bases not matched to a gene; V was cut back by 3 bases and J by 1 base. This CDR3 contains 13 residues. Germline V gene sequence: CDR1 SGHDT, CDR2 YYEEEE. For the CDR3, the DNA is TGTGCCAGCAGCTGGGACAGGTCCTACGAGCAGTACTTC. This codes for CASSWDRSYEQYF. Filled out from reference TRBV5-6 and TRBJ2-7, the complete variable domain reads DAGVTQSPTHLIKTRGQQVTLRCSPKSGHDTVSWYQQALGQGPQFIFQYYEEEERQRGNFPDRFSGHQFPNYSSELNVNALLLGDSALYLCASSWDRSYEQYFGPGTRLTVT.

The CDR3: CASSEAQGAGTEAFF. Written as DNA, the CDR3 is TGTGCCAGCAGTGAAGCCCAGGGGGCTGGGACTGAAGCTTTCTTT. The chain has TRBV6-1 and TRBJ1-1, with TRBD1 matching 8 bases. Trimming took 0 bases from V and 5 from J; bases not matched to a gene: 5. This CDR3 contains 15 residues. CDR1 MNHNS and CDR2 SASEGT come from the germline V gene.

The J gene is TRBJ1-5, the V gene TRBV4-1; possibly TRBD1 for D (6 bases). Germline-derived CDR1 and CDR2 are MGHRA and YSYEKL. V lost 4 bases and J 3 bases, leaving 13 bases between the germline ends. The CDR3 has 15 amino acids. Here the CDR3 reads CASSRTGMPNQPQHF. In nucleotides, the CDR3 is TGCGCCAGCAGCCGAACAGGGATGCCCAATCAGCCCCAGCATTTT.

The chain uses TRBV27 and TRBJ2-3; TRBD2 might be the D (6 bases). The CDR3 covers 13 residues. The V gene's germline CDR1 is MNHEY and CDR2 SMNVEV (reference sequence). Trimming removed 6 bases at V and 9 bases at J, with 16 bases between. The CDR3 sequence is CASRGTSFATQYF. CDR3 nucleotide sequence: TGTGCCAGCAGGGGAACTAGCTTCGCCACGCAGTATTTT.

A word on this clone: Within the sample, other DNA sequences also encode this same CDR3. The V call is TRBV6-5, the J call TRBJ1-1; no definite D call. The CDR3 is made up of 13 amino acids. V shed 0 bases and J shed 6 bases, with 8 bases lying between them. Germline values: CDR1 MNHEY, CDR2 SVGAGI. The CDR3 spells CASSYSGWAEAFF. CDR3 DNA sequence: TGTGCCAGCAGTTACTCGGGGTGGGCTGAAGCTTTCTTT.

V and J are TRBV10-3 and TRBJ1-1, with D tentatively TRBD1 (6 bases). The CDR3 is 14 amino acids. V was shortened by 5 bases and J by 1 base, with 11 bases between the two germline ends. CDR1 and CDR2 (germline): ENHRY, SYGVKD. The CDR3 sequence is CAISPTGQNTEAFF. The CDR3 DNA reads as TGTGCCATCAGTCCGACAGGTCAGAACACTGAAGCTTTCTTT.

This clone was seen a single time. The V call is TRBV2, the J call TRBJ2-1; 7 positions agree with TRBD2. From germline, CDR1 is SNHLY and CDR2 FYNNEI. The CDR3 has 13 residues. The ends lost 4 bases at V and 4 bases at J; junction bases unmatched: 1. In DNA form, the CDR3 reads TGTGCCAGCAGTGGGGGGGGTTACAATGAGCAGTTCTTC. This translates into CASSGGGYNEQFF.

This clone was seen only a few times. The sample carries other DNA sequences with the same CDR3. This chain uses TRBV18 with TRBJ2-3; 9 bases agree with TRBD2. The CDR3 extends over 15 amino acids. Trimming removed 3 bases from V and 1 base from J; junction bases left unmatched: 2. Germline CDR1 is KGHSH and CDR2 is LQKENI. The CDR3 coding sequence is TGTGCCAGCTCACCTTTAGCGGGAGGCACAGATACGCAGTATTTT. Translation: CASSPLAGGTDTQYF. The full variable domain, with the rest looked up from reference TRBV18 and TRBJ2-3, is NAGVMQNPRHLVRRRGQEARLRCSPMKGHSHVYWYRQLPEEGLKFMVYLQKENIIDESGMPKERFSAEFPKEGPSILRIQQVVRGDSAAYFCASSPLAGGTDTQYFGPGTRLTVL.

The chain carries TRBV5-1 and TRBJ2-2; TRBD1 aligns across 7 bases. Germline-derived CDR1 and CDR2 are SGHRS and YFSETQ. This CDR3 spans 16 amino acids. V was pared by 4 bases and J by 1 base, with 7 bases of the junction left unmatched. The DNA for the CDR3 is TGCGCCAGCAGCCTGGGGACAGCTCTGAACACCGGGGAGCTGTTTTTT. Its protein product is CASSLGTALNTGELFF.